The 5 T cell receptor beta chains listed next were all sequenced from one sample in a study of control samples from healthy donors and cancer patients. Measured with immunoSEQ multiplex PCR; TCRdb has only the in-frame clones, and not every one. This sample carries 95,000 to 150,000 clones, approximately 90% of them seen once, and the ten largest clones take 6% to 8.5%. Sequencing was carried out using blood. The receptors derive from a woman aged 18-29 years in good health.

The chain employs TRBV7-9 and TRBJ1-1; D possibly corresponds to TRBD1 (5 bases). The CDR3 sequence is 14 residues long. V was pared by 8 bases and J by 1 base, with 14 bases between. Germline loops: CDR1 SEHNR, CDR2 FQNEAQ (reference sequence). The CDR3 DNA is TGTGCCAGCTGCTGGGGAGGGACGAACACTGAAGCTTTCTTT. This gives the protein CASCWGGTNTEAFF.

This clone was seen a single time. The gene calls are TRBV27 and TRBJ1-1; the D gene is possibly TRBD1 (5 bases). The CDR3 loop spans 14 amino acids. Germline loops: CDR1 MNHEY, CDR2 SMNVEV (reference sequence). V lost 8 bases and J 0 bases, leaving 13 bases between the germline ends. CDR3 nucleotide sequence: TGTGCCAGCGGGGACCGTTACATGAACACTGAAGCTTTCTTT. It specifies CASGDRYMNTEAFF.

This clone has just one count. The rearrangement links TRBV29-1 to TRBJ2-1, with 9 bases matching TRBD2. The CDR3 extends over 15 amino acids. J lost 2 bases, V lost 3 bases, and 5 bases had no gene match. Germline V gene data show CDR1 as SQVTM and CDR2 as ANQGSEA. CDR3 coding DNA: TGCAGCGTTGACAGCGGGAGGCCCGCCTACAATGAGCAGTTCTTC. Amino acids: CSVDSGRPAYNEQFF.

The chain couples TRBV29-1 to TRBJ1-2, with D hard to call. Trimming removed 4 bases at V and 2 bases at J, with 8 bases between. Per the germline V gene, CDR1 is SQVTM and CDR2 is ANQGSEA. This CDR3 comprises 12 residues. The CDR3 nucleotides are TGCAGCGTTGCTTGGGAGAACTATGGCTACACCTTC. Amino acid sequence: CSVAWENYGYTF.

V usage is TRBV20-1 and J usage is TRBJ2-3; no clear D. The CDR3 length is 14 residues. CDR1 is DFQATT and CDR2 is SNEGSKA in the germline V gene (reference sequence). The V gene lost 3 bases and the J gene lost 4 bases, with 14 bases spanning the gap. Here the CDR3 DNA reads TGCAGTGCTAGTAGTCTACCCCGCCCAGATACGCAGTATTTT. Its translation is CSASSLPRPDTQYF.